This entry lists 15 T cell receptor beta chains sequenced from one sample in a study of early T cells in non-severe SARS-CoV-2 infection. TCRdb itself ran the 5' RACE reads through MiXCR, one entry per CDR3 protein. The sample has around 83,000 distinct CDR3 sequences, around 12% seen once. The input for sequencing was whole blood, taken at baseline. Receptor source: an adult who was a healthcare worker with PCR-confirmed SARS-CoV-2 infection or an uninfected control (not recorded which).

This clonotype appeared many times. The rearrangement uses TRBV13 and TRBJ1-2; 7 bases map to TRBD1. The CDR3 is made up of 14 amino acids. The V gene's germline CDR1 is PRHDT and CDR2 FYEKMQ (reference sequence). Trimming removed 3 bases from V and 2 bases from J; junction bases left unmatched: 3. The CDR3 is CASSFRTGNYGYTF. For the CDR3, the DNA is TGTGCCAGCAGCTTTCGGACAGGAAACTATGGCTACACCTTC.

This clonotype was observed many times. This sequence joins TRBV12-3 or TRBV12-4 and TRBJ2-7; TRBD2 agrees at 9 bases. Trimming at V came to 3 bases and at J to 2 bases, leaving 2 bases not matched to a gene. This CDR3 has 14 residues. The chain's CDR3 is CASSLSSGTYEQYF. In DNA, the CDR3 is TGTGCCAGCAGTTTGTCTAGCGGGACCTACGAGCAGTACTTC.

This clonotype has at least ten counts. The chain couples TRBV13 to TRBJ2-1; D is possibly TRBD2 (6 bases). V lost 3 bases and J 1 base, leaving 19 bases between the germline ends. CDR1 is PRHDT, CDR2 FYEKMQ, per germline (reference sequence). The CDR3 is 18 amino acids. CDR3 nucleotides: TGTGCCAGCAGCTTTTCCTCTGCCGGGAGATTATCCTACAATGAGCAGTTCTTC. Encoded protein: CASSFSSAGRLSYNEQFF.

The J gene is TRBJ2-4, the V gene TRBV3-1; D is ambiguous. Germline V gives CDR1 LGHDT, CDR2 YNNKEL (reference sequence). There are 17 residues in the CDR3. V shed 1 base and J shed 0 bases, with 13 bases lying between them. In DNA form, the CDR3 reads TGTGCCAGCAGCCAAGGCGAAACAGCCTTAGCCAAAAACATTCAGTACTTC. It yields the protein CASSQGETALAKNIQYF.

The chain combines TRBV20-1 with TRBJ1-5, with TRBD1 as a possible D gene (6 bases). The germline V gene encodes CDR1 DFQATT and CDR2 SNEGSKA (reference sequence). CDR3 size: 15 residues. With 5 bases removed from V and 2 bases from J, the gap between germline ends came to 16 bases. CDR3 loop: CSAGSNNRGNQPQHF. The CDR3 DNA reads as TGCAGTGCTGGTAGTAATAACAGGGGCAATCAGCCCCAGCATTTT.

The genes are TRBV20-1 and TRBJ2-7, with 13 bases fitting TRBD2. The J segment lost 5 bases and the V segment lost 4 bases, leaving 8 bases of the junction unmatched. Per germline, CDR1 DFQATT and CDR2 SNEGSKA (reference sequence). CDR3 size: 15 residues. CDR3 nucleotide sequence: TGCAGTGCTAACAGGATGGGACTAGCGGGAAACGAGCAGTACTTC. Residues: CSANRMGLAGNEQYF.

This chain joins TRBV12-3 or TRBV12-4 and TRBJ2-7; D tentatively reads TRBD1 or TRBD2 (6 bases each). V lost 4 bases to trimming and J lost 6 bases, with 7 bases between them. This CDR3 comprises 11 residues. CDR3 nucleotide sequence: TGTGCCAGCAGTTGGGGGGCCGAGCAGTACTTC. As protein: CASSWGAEQYF.

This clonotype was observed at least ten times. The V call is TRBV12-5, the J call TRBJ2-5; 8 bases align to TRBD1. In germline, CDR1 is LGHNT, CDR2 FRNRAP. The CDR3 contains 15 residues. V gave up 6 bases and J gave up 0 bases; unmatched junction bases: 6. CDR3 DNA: TGTGCTAGTGGCCTAGGACAGGGCCACCAAGAGACCCAGTACTTC. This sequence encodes CASGLGQGHQETQYF.

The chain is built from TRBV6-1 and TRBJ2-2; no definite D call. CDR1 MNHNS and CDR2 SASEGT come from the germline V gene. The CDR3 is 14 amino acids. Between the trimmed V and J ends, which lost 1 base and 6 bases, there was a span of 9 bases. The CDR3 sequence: CASSEGYLPGELFF. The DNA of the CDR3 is TGTGCCAGCAGTGAAGGATATTTGCCCGGGGAGCTGTTTTTT.

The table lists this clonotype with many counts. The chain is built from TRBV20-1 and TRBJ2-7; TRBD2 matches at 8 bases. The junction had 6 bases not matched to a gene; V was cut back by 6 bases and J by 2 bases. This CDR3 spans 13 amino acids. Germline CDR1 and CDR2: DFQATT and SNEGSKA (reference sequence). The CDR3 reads CSATPGGAYEQYF. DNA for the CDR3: TGCAGTGCCACCCCCGGGGGGGCCTACGAGCAGTACTTC.

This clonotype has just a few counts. CDR3: CASQRDRVYNEQFF. The CDR3 DNA reads as TGTGCCAGCCAGAGGGACAGGGTCTACAATGAGCAGTTCTTC. The chain is built from TRBV11-2 and TRBJ2-1; 9 bases map to TRBD1. Germline assignment: CDR1 SGHAT and CDR2 FQNNGV. V was clipped by 8 bases and J by 3 bases; unmatched bases: 5. The CDR3 is 14 residues long.

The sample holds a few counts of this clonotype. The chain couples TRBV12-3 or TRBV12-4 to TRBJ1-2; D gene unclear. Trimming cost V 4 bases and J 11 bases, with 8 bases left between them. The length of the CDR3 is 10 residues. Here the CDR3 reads CASSSGRYTF. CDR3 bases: TGTGCCAGCAGTTCCGGACGGTACACCTTC.

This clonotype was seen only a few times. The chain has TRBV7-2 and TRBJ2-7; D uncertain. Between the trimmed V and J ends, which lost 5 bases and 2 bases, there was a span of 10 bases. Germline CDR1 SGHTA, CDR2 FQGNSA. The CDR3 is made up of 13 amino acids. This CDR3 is CASSRMPAYEQYF. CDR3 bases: TGTGCCAGCAGCCGAATGCCCGCCTACGAGCAGTACTTC.

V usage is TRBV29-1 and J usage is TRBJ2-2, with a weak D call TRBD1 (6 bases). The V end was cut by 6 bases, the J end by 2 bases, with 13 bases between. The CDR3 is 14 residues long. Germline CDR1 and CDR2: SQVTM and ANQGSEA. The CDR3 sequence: CSVRTALNTGELFF. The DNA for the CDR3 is TGCAGCGTGAGGACAGCGCTTAACACCGGGGAGCTGTTTTTT.

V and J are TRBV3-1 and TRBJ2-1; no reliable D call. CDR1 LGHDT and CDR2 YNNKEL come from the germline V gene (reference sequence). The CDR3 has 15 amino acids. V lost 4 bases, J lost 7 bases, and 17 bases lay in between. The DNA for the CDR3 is TGTGCCAGCAGCCCTCCCTCGCGGCAGCAGAATGAGCAGTTCTTC. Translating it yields CASSPPSRQQNEQFF.